This entry concerns a single T cell receptor beta chain. Antigen specificity is unknown. These data are taken from a study of cytomegalovirus exposure and HLA in healthy donors. Broader study findings: Accounts indicate the classifier identified cytomegalovirus status with strong specificity and sensitivity. Later analysis demonstrated an association between a missense DCLRE1C variant and TCR beta V- and J-gene trimming. The study designated 150 to 200 TCR beta chains cytomegalovirus-associated.

The PCR used 60 Vbeta and 13 Jbeta primers. Repertoires were generated with immunoSEQ multiplex PCR, while TCRdb's copy carries only in-frame clones and drops some. This sample has under 250,000 clones, with approximately 82% found just once. This CDR3 region has 16 residues. The rearrangement uses TRBV21-1 and TRBJ1-2; the table's D gene call, TRBD1, was not cross checked with the DNA. TRBV21-1 is a pseudogene segment. The sequenced material came from PBMCs. This receptor was taken from a man aged 18 to 30 in good health and CMV-seronegative. This CDR3 reads CASRGKWTGVVYGYTF. The CDR3 DNA is TGTGCCAGCAGGGGGAAATGGACAGGGGTTGTCTATGGCTACACCTTC.